These 15 T cell receptor beta chains originate from one sample sequenced in a study of blood T cell repertoires in COVID-19. Here immunoSEQ multiplex PCR was the method, and the copy in TCRdb shows in-frame clones only, minus some. Of around 170,000 clones listed, approximately 80% are singletons. The sequencing input was PBMCs or T cells enriched from blood (not recorded which). The origin of the receptors is a man in his forties or fifties who had recovered from COVID-19.

The chain is built from TRBV15 and TRBJ1-1; TRBD1 might be the D (6 bases). The CDR3 sequence is 13 residues long. Germline lookup yields CDR1 LNHNV and CDR2 YYDKDF (reference sequence). The V end lost 5 bases, the J end lost 5 bases, and 12 bases lay between the germline ends. The CDR3 DNA reads as TGTGCCACCAGCGGTACGGGACATACTGAAGCTTTCTTT. Amino acid sequence: CATSGTGHTEAFF.

This chain links TRBV21-1 with TRBJ2-3; the table's D gene call, TRBD2, was not cross checked with the DNA. TRBV21-1 is reported as a pseudogene. CDR3 length: 15 amino acids. The CDR3 loop reads CASSKRLANTDTQYF. The CDR3 DNA follows: TGTGCCAGCAGCAAAAGACTAGCGAACACAGATACGCAGTATTTT.

The chain recombines TRBV19 with TRBJ1-2; no clear D. The ends were cut back, 7 bases at V and 4 bases at J, with 10 bases in the middle. CDR3 length equals 12 residues. Germline CDR1 reads LNHDA; CDR2 reads SQIVND (reference sequence). CDR3 bases: TGTGCCAGTACTAACACAGTCTATGGCTACACCTTC. Translation gives CASTNTVYGYTF.

The chain is built from TRBV3-1 (or the pseudogene TRBV3-2) and TRBJ2-7; TRBD2 might be the D (6 bases). The CDR3 is 14 amino acids. The germline V and J ends were trimmed by 3 bases and 2 bases, with 11 bases remaining between them. Germline loops: CDR1 LGHDT, CDR2 YNNKEL (reference sequence). CDR3 in amino acids: CASSHWGETYEQYF. DNA of the CDR3: TGTGCCAGCAGCCATTGGGGGGAAACCTACGAGCAGTACTTC.

V is TRBV30 and J is TRBJ1-1; 10 bases map to TRBD1. Trimming at V came to 4 bases and at J to 9 bases, leaving 8 bases not matched to a gene. CDR3 length: 13 residues. From germline, CDR1 is GTSNPN and CDR2 SVGIG (reference sequence). CDR3 protein: CAWTRQGATKAFF. CDR3 DNA sequence: TGTGCCTGGACCCGACAGGGGGCAACGAAAGCTTTCTTT.

This clone occurred once. The chain employs TRBV6-6 and TRBJ1-1; possible D gene TRBD1, 6 bases. Looked up from germline, CDR1 is MNHNY and CDR2 is SVGAGI (reference sequence). Trimming removed 10 bases at V and 1 base at J, with 10 bases between. The CDR3 is 12 amino acids. DNA of the CDR3: TGTGCCACCAAACAGGGGAACACTGAAGCTTTCTTT. Amino acid sequence: CATKQGNTEAFF.

The V and J genes are TRBV29-1 and TRBJ1-1, with 9 bases fitting TRBD1. This CDR3 comprises 12 residues. Germline values: CDR1 SQVTM, CDR2 ANQGSEA. V gave up 7 bases and J gave up 11 bases; unmatched junction bases: 11. The DNA of the CDR3 is TGCAGCGGCGCCGACAGGGGGGTGAATGCTTTCTTT. The encoded protein is CSGADRGVNAFF.

The chain uses TRBV20-1 and TRBJ1-1; D is uncertain. V dropped 1 base and J dropped 4 bases, with 4 bases sitting between them. This CDR3 has 11 residues. The germline V gene has CDR1 DFQATT and CDR2 SNEGSKA (reference sequence). CDR3 nucleotide sequence: TGCAGTGCTAGAGGGAGCACTGAAGCTTTCTTT. Translation gives CSARGSTEAFF.

V and J are TRBV5-4 and TRBJ1-6; D is possibly TRBD1 (5 bases). Trimming cost V 3 bases and J 4 bases, with 14 bases left between them. The V gene's germline CDR1 is SGHNT and CDR2 YYREEE (reference sequence). The CDR3 sequence is 16 residues long. The CDR3 loop reads CASSWGGKGYNSPLHF. The DNA for the CDR3 is TGTGCCAGCAGCTGGGGGGGAAAGGGGTATAATTCACCCCTCCACTTT.

The chain combines TRBV7-9 with TRBJ1-5; D remains unclear. CDR1 is SEHNR, CDR2 FQNEAQ, per germline (reference sequence). V lost 0 bases to trimming and J lost 9 bases, with 9 bases between them. The CDR3 is 13 amino acids. In DNA, the CDR3 is TGTGCCAGCAGCTTAGCCGGAGGGAGGCCCCAGCATTTT. Protein sequence: CASSLAGGRPQHF.

The chain is built from TRBV29-1 and TRBJ1-2, with D possibly TRBD1 on 5 matching bases. V lost 7 bases and J 2 bases, leaving 14 bases between the germline ends. The CDR3 covers 13 residues. Germline assignment: CDR1 SQVTM and CDR2 ANQGSEA. Here the CDR3 DNA reads TGCAGCGCAGCGGGGGGATCAAACTATGGCTACACCTTC. Its translation is CSAAGGSNYGYTF. The full variable domain, in which reference TRBV29-1 and TRBJ1-2 provide the parts outside the CDR3, is SAVISQKPSRDICQRGTSLTIQCQVDSQVTMMFWYRQQPGQSLTLIATANQGSEATYESGFVIDKFPISRPNLTFSTLTVSNMSPEDSSIYLCSAAGGSNYGYTFGSGTRLTVV.

The chain couples TRBV7-9 to TRBJ2-2; TRBD2 aligns across 10 bases. Germline lookup yields CDR1 SEHNR and CDR2 FQNEAQ (reference sequence). J was trimmed by 3 bases and V by 6 bases; bases with no gene match: 7. The CDR3 is 16 amino acids. In DNA form, the CDR3 reads TGTGCCAGCAGTTCAGTAGCGGGGGGCGACACCGGGGAGCTGTTTTTT. Protein: CASSSVAGGDTGELFF.

The rearrangement joins TRBV5-5 to TRBJ2-3; D uncertain. Germline CDR1 and CDR2: SGHKS and YYEKEE (reference sequence). Between the trimmed V and J ends, which lost 0 bases and 2 bases, there was a span of 10 bases. The CDR3 has 15 amino acids. CDR3: CASSLGLSYTDTQYF. The DNA of the CDR3 is TGTGCCAGCAGCTTGGGATTGTCCTACACAGATACGCAGTATTTT.

The chain uses TRBV27 and TRBJ1-5; D is unresolved. The V and J ends lost 3 bases and 4 bases respectively, with 7 bases between them. CDR3 length: 13 residues. In germline, CDR1 is MNHEY, CDR2 SMNVEV (reference sequence). CDR3 coding DNA: TGTGCCAGCAGTTTCGGCAGGAATCAGCCCCAGCATTTT. Translated: CASSFGRNQPQHF.

The CDR3: CSVVTGQDRGYTF. DNA of the CDR3: TGCAGCGTCGTCACTGGACAGGACAGGGGCTACACCTTC. The rearrangement joins TRBV29-1 to TRBJ1-2; 7 bases map to TRBD1. Germline V lookup: CDR1 SQVTM, CDR2 ANQGSEA. V was clipped by 6 bases and J by 8 bases; unmatched bases: 12. CDR3 length equals 13 residues.